The 29 T cell receptor beta chains below all came from one sample that was sequenced in a study of graft-versus-host responses after intestinal transplantation. Generated by immunoSEQ multiplex PCR, the TCRdb table keeps only in-frame clones and is missing some. The sample has 9,500 to 11,000 clones; around 93% are singletons. Material: PBMCs, obtained about 45 days after intestinal transplantation. The source of these receptors is a human patient who received an intestinal transplant, so some T cells may come from the graft donor.

V usage is TRBV6-9 and J usage is TRBJ1-2; D is uncertain. CDR1 MNHGY and CDR2 SVAAGI come from the germline V gene. This CDR3 has 12 amino acids. V lost 3 bases and J lost 4, with 6 bases in between. The CDR3 DNA sequence: TGTGCCAGCAGTTACGTCTCCTATGGCTACACCTTC. It specifies CASSYVSYGYTF.

This clone occurred once. This chain joins TRBV7-9 and TRBJ2-7, with 10 bases that match TRBD2. Looked up from germline, CDR1 is SEHNR and CDR2 is FQNEAQ (reference sequence). This CDR3 has 13 amino acids. The V gene end was trimmed by 5 bases and the J gene end by 7 bases; junction bases not matched to a gene: 5. The CDR3 coding sequence is TGTGCCAGCAGCCGACCGACTAGCGGGGAGCAGTACTTC. Its translation is CASSRPTSGEQYF.

The chain couples TRBV18 to TRBJ2-3; 8 nucleotides match TRBD2. The V segment lost 3 bases and the J segment 1 base; nucleotides outside the gene matches: 0. Germline assignment: CDR1 KGHSH and CDR2 LQKENI. This CDR3 has 14 residues. Here the CDR3 reads CASSPGLGTDTQYF. CDR3 sequence (DNA): TGTGCCAGCTCACCGGGACTAGGCACAGATACGCAGTATTTT.

The chain links TRBV6-1 to TRBJ2-7; D unclear. The V and J ends lost 5 bases and 9 bases respectively, with 17 bases between them. CDR3 length: 13 residues. The germline gives CDR1 MNHNS, CDR2 SASEGT. CDR3 loop: CASSSTDPPRQYF. CDR3 bases: TGTGCCAGCAGTTCGACGGATCCGCCCCGGCAGTACTTC.

This chain joins TRBV6-1 and TRBJ2-1; the match to TRBD2 covers 7 bases. V was pared by 1 base and J by 4 bases, with 1 base of the junction left unmatched. There are 14 residues in the CDR3. The germline V gene encodes CDR1 MNHNS and CDR2 SASEGT. The CDR3 loop reads CASSEGTRYNEQFF. CDR3 coding DNA: TGTGCCAGCAGTGAAGGGACTAGGTACAATGAGCAGTTCTTC.

To note about this clone: An end of the junction differs from the germline gene, which may be a read error. The chain is built from TRBV6-1 and TRBJ2-7; TRBD1 might be the D (6 bases). The germline V gene has CDR1 MNHNS and CDR2 SASEGT. This CDR3 has 15 residues. CDR3 coding DNA: TGTGCCAGCACTGAAGCATGGGGGCACTACTACGAGCAGTACTTC. Translating it yields CASTEAWGHYYEQYF.

In nucleotides, the CDR3 is TGTGCCAGCAGCTTATACCCAGGGACGAACACCGGGGAGCTGTTTTTT. It specifies CASSLYPGTNTGELFF. V gene TRBV13 combines with J gene TRBJ2-2; D is perhaps TRBD1 (5 bases). The CDR3 sequence is 16 residues long. V was pared by 2 bases and J by 0 bases, with 10 bases between. Germline V gene sequence: CDR1 PRHDT, CDR2 FYEKMQ (reference sequence).

The V call is TRBV19, the J call TRBJ1-1, with a possible D match to TRBD1 (6 bases). Germline V lookup: CDR1 LNHDA, CDR2 SQIVND (reference sequence). V dropped 3 bases and J dropped 0 bases, with 8 bases sitting between them. The CDR3 is 14 amino acids. CDR3 amino acids: CASSIRTVNTEAFF. The CDR3 nucleotides read TGTGCCAGTAGTATTAGGACAGTGAACACTGAAGCTTTCTTT. Looking up the rest from reference TRBV19 and TRBJ1-1 gives the full variable domain: DGGITQSPKYLFRKEGQNVTLSCEQNLNHDAMYWYRQDPGQGLRLIYYSQIVNDFQKGDIAEGYSVSREKKESFPLTVTSAQKNPTAFYLCASSIRTVNTEAFFGQGTRLTVV.

The chain combines TRBV7-9 with TRBJ2-7; TRBD2 aligns across 7 bases. With 1 base clipped from V and 5 bases from J, the junction kept 14 bases outside the gene matches. In germline, CDR1 is SEHNR, CDR2 FQNEAQ (reference sequence). This CDR3 spans 17 amino acids. The CDR3 coding sequence is TGTGCCAGCAGCTTAGGGCCCAGCGGACTAGGTGACGACGAGCAGTACTTC. Protein sequence: CASSLGPSGLGDDEQYF.

The rearrangement links TRBV10-2 to TRBJ2-7; 7 positions agree with TRBD1. Germline V lookup: CDR1 WSHSY, CDR2 SAAADI. J gave up 9 bases and V 3 bases, and 11 bases lay outside the gene matches. The CDR3 runs to 14 residues. The chain's CDR3 is CASSEGTGERRQYF. The CDR3 DNA reads TGCGCCAGCAGTGAAGGTACAGGGGAGAGGCGGCAGTACTTC.

The genes are TRBV6-5 and TRBJ1-4, with D possibly TRBD1 on 6 matching bases. Looked up from germline, CDR1 is MNHEY and CDR2 is SVGAGI. Trimming left V 6 bases short and J 8 bases short, with 16 bases between. The CDR3 consists of 14 residues. Here the CDR3 DNA reads TGTGCCAGCAGGCCAGGGGAGGGTCGGGAAAAACTGTTTTTT. It is translated as CASRPGEGREKLFF.

The CDR3: CASSDLDRGPNYEQYF. The DNA for the CDR3 is TGCGCCAGCAGTGACCTAGACAGGGGCCCAAACTACGAGCAGTACTTC. The chain combines TRBV10-2 with TRBJ2-7; 8 bases fit TRBD1. V lost 3 bases to trimming and J lost 3 bases; unmatched junction nucleotides: 10. The CDR3 has 16 amino acids. The germline gives CDR1 WSHSY, CDR2 SAAADI.

The rearrangement links TRBV9 to TRBJ2-1, with 9 bases that match TRBD2. Germline values: CDR1 SGDLS, CDR2 YYNGEE. V shed 4 bases, J shed 3 bases, and the junction held 5 bases outside the gene matches. The CDR3 runs 15 residues. The CDR3 sequence is CASSSQRGDYNEQFF. Written as DNA, the CDR3 is TGTGCCAGCAGCTCCCAGCGGGGGGACTACAATGAGCAGTTCTTC.

The CDR3 loop reads CASSYSRRDTRYGYTF. As DNA, the CDR3 is TGTGCCAGCAGTTACTCGCGGCGGGACACCCGCTATGGCTACACCTTC. This chain links TRBV6-5 with TRBJ1-2; possibly TRBD1 for D (6 bases). The CDR3 sequence is 16 residues long. Germline CDR1 and CDR2: MNHEY and SVGAGI. Trimming removed 0 bases at V and 4 bases at J, with 15 bases between.

This chain connects TRBV5-8 to TRBJ1-1; D unclear. The V end lost 3 bases, the J end lost 0 bases, and 12 bases lay between the germline ends. This CDR3 is 15 amino acids long. CDR1 and CDR2 (germline): SGHTS, YDEGEE. CDR3 bases: TGTGCCAGCAGCTCCAGACCGGCGGTGAACACTGAAGCTTTCTTT. Encoded protein: CASSSRPAVNTEAFF.

The V and J genes are TRBV2 and TRBJ2-7; 11 bases match TRBD1. J gave up 12 bases and V 8 bases, and 18 bases lay outside the gene matches. CDR1 is SNHLY and CDR2 is FYNNEI in the germline V gene. The length of the CDR3 is 15 residues. The CDR3 protein is CASGALAGTGGAVYF. DNA of the CDR3: TGTGCCAGCGGGGCCCTAGCCGGGACAGGGGGGGCGGTGTACTTC.

This sequence joins TRBV7-3 and TRBJ2-7; perhaps TRBD2 as D (6 bases). The germline V gene has CDR1 SGHTA and CDR2 FQGTGA. V was trimmed by 2 bases and J by 0 bases, leaving 8 bases between them. The CDR3 loop spans 14 amino acids. The DNA for the CDR3 is TGTGCCAGCAGCTTAGCGGGGAGCTCCTACGAGCAGTACTTC. It translates to CASSLAGSSYEQYF.

This chain joins TRBV5-8 and TRBJ2-7; 7 nucleotides line up with TRBD1. CDR1 is SGHTS and CDR2 is YDEGEE in the germline V gene. The CDR3 has 18 residues. The V gene end was trimmed by 1 base and the J gene end by 1 base; junction bases not matched to a gene: 14. The CDR3 region is CASSLPRDSPWGSYEQYF. In DNA form, the CDR3 reads TGTGCCAGCAGCTTGCCCCGGGACAGTCCCTGGGGATCCTACGAGCAGTACTTC.

CDR3 coding DNA: TGTGCCAGCAGCCCTAGCGGGGGAGGGTACAATGAGCAGTTCTTC. It translates to CASSPSGGGYNEQFF. The J gene is TRBJ2-1, the V gene TRBV9, with 10 bases fitting TRBD2. The J segment lost 4 bases and the V segment lost 4 bases, leaving 5 bases of the junction unmatched. The CDR3 has 15 residues. Germline V CDR1 and CDR2: SGDLS, YYNGEE.

The V call is TRBV5-6, the J call TRBJ1-1; TRBD1 might be the D (6 bases). The V and J ends lost 6 bases and 4 bases respectively, with 19 bases between them. The CDR3 has 15 residues. Germline V gives CDR1 SGHDT, CDR2 YYEEEE. The chain's CDR3 is CASTPGGGPGTEAFF. CDR3 in DNA: TGTGCCAGCACCCCGGGTGGGGGCCCAGGCACTGAAGCTTTCTTT.

The V and J genes are TRBV7-9 and TRBJ1-4, with D tentatively TRBD1 (5 bases). CDR1 and CDR2 (germline): SEHNR, FQNEAQ (reference sequence). The V end was cut by 11 bases, the J end by 2 bases, with 15 bases between. This CDR3 region has 14 residues. The CDR3 here is CAQTGGDTNEKLFF. Here the CDR3 DNA reads TGTGCCCAAACGGGGGGAGACACTAATGAAAAACTGTTTTTT.

V gene TRBV13 combines with J gene TRBJ2-3; a weak D match, TRBD2 (5 bases). The V gene lost 1 base and the J gene lost 2 bases, with 16 bases spanning the gap. The CDR3 extends over 17 amino acids. The germline V gene encodes CDR1 PRHDT and CDR2 FYEKMQ (reference sequence). CDR3 nucleotides: TGTGCCAGCAGCTTAGAAGGTAGTCCGGACTTCACAGATACGCAGTATTTT. Translated, it gives CASSLEGSPDFTDTQYF. Full variable domain (remainder filled in from reference TRBV13 and TRBJ2-3): AAGVIQSPRHLIKEKRETATLKCYPIPRHDTVYWYQQGPGQDPQFLISFYEKMQSDKGSIPDRFSAQQFSDYHSELNMSSLELGDSALYFCASSLEGSPDFTDTQYFGPGTRLTVL.

This chain links TRBV9 with TRBJ2-5, with 7 bases lining up with TRBD2. V trimming: 2 bases; J trimming: 0 bases; junction bases outside the gene matches: 7. Germline V gene data show CDR1 as SGDLS and CDR2 as YYNGEE. The CDR3 has 16 amino acids. CDR3 coding DNA: TGTGCCAGCAGCGTTGTTTCTAGCGGAAACCAAGAGACCCAGTACTTC. It specifies CASSVVSSGNQETQYF.

The V call is TRBV5-5, the J call TRBJ2-7; no clear D gene. The CDR3 has 16 residues. Trimming left V 0 bases short and J 1 base short, with 14 bases between. CDR1 and CDR2 from the germline V gene are SGHKS and YYEKEE (reference sequence). CDR3 residues: CASSLARRMDSYEQYF. The CDR3 bases are TGTGCCAGCAGCTTGGCCCGACGCATGGATTCCTACGAGCAGTACTTC.

The CDR3: CASSESSGPVQPQHF. For the CDR3, the DNA is TGTGCCAGCAGTGAAAGCAGCGGGCCGGTTCAGCCCCAGCATTTT. The chain joins TRBV2 to TRBJ1-5; D is unresolved. The CDR3 contains 15 residues. Trimming left V 2 bases short and J 6 bases short, with 14 bases between. The germline CDR1 and CDR2 sequences are SNHLY and FYNNEI.

This chain connects TRBV12-5 to TRBJ2-5, with TRBD2 matching over 7 bases. In germline, CDR1 is LGHNT, CDR2 FRNRAP. V lost 6 bases to trimming and J lost 11 bases; unmatched junction nucleotides: 12. This CDR3 spans 13 amino acids. CDR3: CASGSRDYPEQYF. The CDR3 nucleotides read TGTGCTAGTGGGTCCCGGGACTATCCGGAGCAGTACTTC.

The chain has TRBV4-1 and TRBJ2-3; the match to TRBD2 covers 14 bases. Germline CDR1 is MGHRA and CDR2 is YSYEKL. The CDR3 contains 16 residues. The ends lost 1 base at V and 3 bases at J; junction bases unmatched: 0. The CDR3 DNA sequence: TGCGCCAGCAGCCAAGGGACTAGCGGGGGGACAGATACGCAGTATTTT. Protein: CASSQGTSGGTDTQYF.

This clone was recorded once. This chain links TRBV2 with TRBJ1-1; D is unresolved. CDR1 and CDR2 from the germline V gene are SNHLY and FYNNEI. This CDR3 has 11 residues. Between the trimmed V and J ends, which lost 7 bases and 0 bases, there was a span of 3 bases. The CDR3 protein is CASTVNTEAFF. The CDR3 DNA follows: TGTGCCAGCACCGTGAACACTGAAGCTTTCTTT. Using reference TRBV2 and TRBJ1-1 for the parts outside the CDR3, the full variable domain is EPEVTQTPSHQVTQMGQEVILRCVPISNHLYFYWYRQILGQKVEFLVSFYNNEISEKSEIFDDQFSVERPDGSNFTLKIRSTKLEDSAMYFCASTVNTEAFFGQGTRLTVV.

The chain uses TRBV18 and TRBJ2-5, with a weak D call TRBD1 (5 bases). The CDR3 totals 13 residues. V lost 2 bases and J lost 3, with 7 bases in between. Germline values: CDR1 KGHSH, CDR2 LQKENI. For the CDR3, the DNA is TGTGCCAGCTCACCAGGCAGGGAAGAGACCCAGTACTTC. This encodes CASSPGREETQYF. The full variable domain, completed using reference TRBV18 and TRBJ2-5, is NAGVMQNPRHLVRRRGQEARLRCSPMKGHSHVYWYRQLPEEGLKFMVYLQKENIIDESGMPKERFSAEFPKEGPSILRIQQVVRGDSAAYFCASSPGREETQYFGPGTRLLVL.